This T cell receptor beta chain was captured in a study of blood T cell repertoires in COVID-19. Study background: Sources were T cells, B-cell-depleted T cells, or PBMCs; the material itself was cDNA or gDNA.

The CDR3 consists of 14 residues. Germline CDR1 is SGDLS and CDR2 is YYNGEE. Deletions cut 1 base from V and 3 bases from J, with 10 bases between. Clones were sequenced by immunoSEQ multiplex PCR, and TCRdb holds only the in-frame ones, with some missing. Found here are about 170,000 clones, around 90% of them singletons; the top ten hold about 2.5%. The V gene is TRBV9, the J gene TRBJ1-2; TRBD1 might be the D (5 bases). This receptor was obtained from an elderly woman with COVID-19, enrolled during active disease. Sequenced: peripheral blood. The CDR3 reads CASSVSTGYYGYTF. CDR3 DNA sequence: TGTGCCAGCAGCGTATCAACAGGCTACTATGGCTACACCTTC.